This T cell receptor beta chain appears in the sequencing data of a study of shared clonotypes between healthy human individuals. In the authors' methods: Junction-only sequences produced by ImmunoSEQ had no quality scores, so filtering differed. TCRdb's copy holds only in-frame clones and misses some; the assay was immunoSEQ multiplex PCR. D and trimming come from the DNA, and the V and J calls and clone size come from that table. The repertoire holds some 2,500,000 clones, with about nine tenths as singletons. Subsets obtained from CD4+ cells comprised CD45RA+ naive and CD45RA-negative memory cells. Details on this clone: The antigen is undetermined.

CDR1 and CDR2 (germline): SGHTA, FQGNSA. This CDR3 is built from 17 residues. The germline V and J ends were trimmed by 5 bases and 0 bases, with 17 bases remaining between them. The study's findings and limits: Sharing across a handful of donors was seen in roughly 5.2% of naive CD4 clonotypes.

The sample taken for sequencing was naive CD4+ T cells from PBMCs. Noted subset: CD45RA+ positively selected. The chain carries TRBV7-2 and TRBJ2-1; TRBD2 might be the D (5 bases). The TCR was taken from a man younger than 35 in good health. Some clones in this sample may be carry-over from other donors' samples. CDR3 sequence reads: CASSPSRGLSSYNEQFF. CDR3 sequence (DNA): TGTGCCAGCAGCCCCTCCCGAGGGCTTAGCTCCTACAATGAGCAGTTCTTC.